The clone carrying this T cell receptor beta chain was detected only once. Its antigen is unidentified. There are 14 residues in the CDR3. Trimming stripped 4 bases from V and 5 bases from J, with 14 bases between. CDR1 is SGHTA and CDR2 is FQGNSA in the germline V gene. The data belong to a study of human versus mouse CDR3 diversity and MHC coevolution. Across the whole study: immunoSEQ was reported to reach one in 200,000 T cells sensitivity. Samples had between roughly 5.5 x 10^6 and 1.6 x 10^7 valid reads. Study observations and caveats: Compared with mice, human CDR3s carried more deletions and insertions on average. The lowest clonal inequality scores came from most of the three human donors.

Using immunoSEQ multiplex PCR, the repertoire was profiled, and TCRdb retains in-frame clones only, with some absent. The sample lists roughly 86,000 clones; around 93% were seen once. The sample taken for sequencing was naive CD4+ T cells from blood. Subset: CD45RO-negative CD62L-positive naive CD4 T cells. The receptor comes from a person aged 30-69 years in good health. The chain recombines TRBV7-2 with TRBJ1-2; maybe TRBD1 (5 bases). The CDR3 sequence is CASSSLGGGYGYTF. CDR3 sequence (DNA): TGTGCCAGCAGCTCCCTCGGGGGGGGATATGGCTACACCTTC. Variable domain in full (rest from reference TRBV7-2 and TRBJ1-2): GAGVSQSPSNKVTEKGKDVELRCDPISGHTALYWYRQSLGQGLEFLIYFQGNSAPDKSGLPSDRFSAERTGGSVSTLTIQRTQQEDSAVYLCASSSLGGGYGYTFGSGTRLTVV.